The 10 T cell receptor beta chains below were found in one sample sequenced in a study of cytomegalovirus exposure and HLA in healthy donors. Both 60 Vbeta primers and 13 Jbeta primers went into the PCR. This table comes from immunoSEQ multiplex PCR, and its TCRdb copy is limited to in-frame clones, with some not included. The sample lists about 140,000 clones; 79% were seen once. The sample was PBMCs. The source of these receptors is a man younger than 35 in good health and CMV-seronegative.

This sequence joins TRBV25-1 and TRBJ1-1; a possible D gene is TRBD1 (5 bases). Trimming cost V 6 bases and J 4 bases, with 18 bases left between them. Germline CDR1 is MGHDK and CDR2 is SYGVNS. The CDR3 length is 15 residues. In DNA, the CDR3 is TGTGCCAGCAGCTACGCTCATCGGGGGGGCACTGAAGCTTTCTTT. Residues: CASSYAHRGGTEAFF.

The chain couples TRBV12-5 to TRBJ1-1; D not certain. Germline V lookup: CDR1 LGHNT, CDR2 FRNRAP. Trimming removed 3 bases at V and 1 base at J, with 6 bases between. The CDR3 covers 13 residues. The CDR3 DNA sequence: TGTGCTAGTGGTTTTCGGGGGAACACTGAAGCTTTCTTT. Translating it yields CASGFRGNTEAFF.

The chain is built from TRBV4-3 and TRBJ2-5; the D gene is possibly TRBD1 (5 bases). V dropped 0 bases and J dropped 3 bases, with 14 bases sitting between them. Germline V gives CDR1 LGHNA, CDR2 YSLEER. The CDR3 totals 16 residues. This chain's CDR3 is CASSQEGIAREETQYF. The CDR3 DNA reads TGCGCCAGCAGCCAAGAAGGGATCGCCAGGGAAGAGACCCAGTACTTC.

This chain uses TRBV6-5 with TRBJ2-2; D possibly corresponds to TRBD2 (5 bases). In germline, CDR1 is MNHEY, CDR2 SVGAGI. CDR3 length: 14 amino acids. Deletions cut 2 bases from V and 4 bases from J, with 8 bases between. The DNA for the CDR3 is TGTGCCAGCAGTTACAGGGAGACCACCGGGGAGCTGTTTTTT. Its protein product is CASSYRETTGELFF.

Concerning this clone itself: Germline and junction disagree at one end, which may indicate a read error. V is TRBV7-9 and J is TRBJ2-7; D not resolved. The CDR3 is made up of 11 amino acids. Germline CDR1 reads SEHNR; CDR2 reads FQNEAQ (reference sequence). The CDR3 spells CSSSPQYEQYF. As DNA, the CDR3 is TGTTCCAGCAGCCCCCAGTACGAGCAGTACTTC.

Regarding this clone: Other DNA sequences of this sample code for an identical CDR3. The chain recombines TRBV5-1 with TRBJ2-5, with D possibly TRBD1 on 6 matching bases. This CDR3 comprises 13 residues. V lost 4 bases, J lost 5 bases, and 12 bases lay in between. Germline CDR1 SGHRS, CDR2 YFSETQ. The CDR3 loop is CASSPDRRETQYF. CDR3 DNA sequence: TGCGCCAGCAGCCCAGACAGGAGGGAGACCCAGTACTTC.

In its sample, this clone was seen a few times. The V and J genes are TRBV30 and TRBJ2-6; unclear D gene. CDR1 GTSNPN and CDR2 SVGIG come from the germline V gene (reference sequence). The CDR3 runs to 15 residues. Trimming pared 0 bases from V and 1 base from J, leaving 7 bases between. CDR3 protein: CAWSVHGSGANVLTF. The CDR3 DNA reads as TGTGCCTGGAGTGTACACGGGTCTGGGGCCAACGTCCTGACTTTC.

This clone was seen just once. The genes are TRBV13 and TRBJ2-7; D is perhaps TRBD1 (6 bases). The CDR3 extends over 12 amino acids. V was pared by 3 bases and J by 12 bases, with 15 bases between. Germline V CDR1 and CDR2: PRHDT, FYEKMQ (reference sequence). CDR3 nucleotides: TGTGCCAGCAGCTTCCTCAACAGGGCCGTGTACTTC. Encoded protein: CASSFLNRAVYF.

The chain employs TRBV7-8 and TRBJ1-4; no clear D gene. The CDR3 is made up of 15 amino acids. With 5 bases removed from V and 8 bases from J, the gap between germline ends came to 18 bases. Per the germline V gene, CDR1 is SGHVS and CDR2 is FQNEAQ. Here the CDR3 DNA reads TGTGCCAGCAGCGCTAAGAGGGCAGAAGTGGAAAAACTGTTTTTT. The encoded protein is CASSAKRAEVEKLFF.

This sequence joins TRBV7-2 and TRBJ2-7; TRBD2 matches 10 bases. CDR3 length: 16 amino acids. Germline loops: CDR1 SGHTA, CDR2 FQGNSA. With V trimmed by 2 bases and J by 2 bases, 6 bases remained unmatched. The CDR3 DNA reads TGTGCCAGCAGCTTAAGCTGGACTAGCGGAGCCTACGAGCAGTACTTC. Translated: CASSLSWTSGAYEQYF.